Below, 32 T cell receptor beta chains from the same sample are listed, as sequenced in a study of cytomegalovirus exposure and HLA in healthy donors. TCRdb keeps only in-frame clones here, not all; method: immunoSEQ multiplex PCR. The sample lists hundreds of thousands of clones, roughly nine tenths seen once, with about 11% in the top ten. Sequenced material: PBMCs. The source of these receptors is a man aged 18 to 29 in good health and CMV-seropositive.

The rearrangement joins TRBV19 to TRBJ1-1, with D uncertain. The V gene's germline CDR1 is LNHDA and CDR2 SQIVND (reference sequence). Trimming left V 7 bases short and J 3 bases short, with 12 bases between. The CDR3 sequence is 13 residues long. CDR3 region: CASKGLGDTEAFF. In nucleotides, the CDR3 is TGTGCCAGTAAGGGCCTTGGGGACACTGAAGCTTTCTTT.

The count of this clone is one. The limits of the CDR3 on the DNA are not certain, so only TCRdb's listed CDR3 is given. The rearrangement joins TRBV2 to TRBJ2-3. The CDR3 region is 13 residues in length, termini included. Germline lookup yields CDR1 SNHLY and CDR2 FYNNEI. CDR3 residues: CASSSSWGLIQYF.

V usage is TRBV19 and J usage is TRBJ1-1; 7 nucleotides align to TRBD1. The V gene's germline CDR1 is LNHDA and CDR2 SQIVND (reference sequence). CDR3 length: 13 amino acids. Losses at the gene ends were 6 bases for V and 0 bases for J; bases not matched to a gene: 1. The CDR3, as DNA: TGTGCCAGTAGCCAGGGGGTGAACACTGAAGCTTTCTTT. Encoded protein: CASSQGVNTEAFF. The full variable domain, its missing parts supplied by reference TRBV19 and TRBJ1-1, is DGGITQSPKYLFRKEGQNVTLSCEQNLNHDAMYWYRQDPGQGLRLIYYSQIVNDFQKGDIAEGYSVSREKKESFPLTVTSAQKNPTAFYLCASSQGVNTEAFFGQGTRLTVV.

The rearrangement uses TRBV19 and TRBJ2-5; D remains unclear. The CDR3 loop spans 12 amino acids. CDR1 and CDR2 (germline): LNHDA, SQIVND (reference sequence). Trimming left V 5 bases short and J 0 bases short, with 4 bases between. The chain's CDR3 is CASSPHQETQYF. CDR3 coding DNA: TGTGCCAGTAGTCCACACCAAGAGACCCAGTACTTC.

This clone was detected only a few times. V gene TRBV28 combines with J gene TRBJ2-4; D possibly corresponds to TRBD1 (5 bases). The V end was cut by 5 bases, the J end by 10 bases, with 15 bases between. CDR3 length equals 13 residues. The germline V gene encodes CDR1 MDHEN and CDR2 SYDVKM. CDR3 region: CASSGTGRNIQYF. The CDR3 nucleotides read TGTGCCAGCAGTGGTACAGGCCGTAATATTCAGTACTTC.

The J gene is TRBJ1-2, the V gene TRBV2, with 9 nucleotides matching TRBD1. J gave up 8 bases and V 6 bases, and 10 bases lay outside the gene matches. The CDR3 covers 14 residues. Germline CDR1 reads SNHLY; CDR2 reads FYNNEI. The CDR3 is CASRGGQGNSGYTF. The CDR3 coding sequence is TGTGCCAGCAGGGGGGGACAGGGAAATTCGGGCTACACCTTC.

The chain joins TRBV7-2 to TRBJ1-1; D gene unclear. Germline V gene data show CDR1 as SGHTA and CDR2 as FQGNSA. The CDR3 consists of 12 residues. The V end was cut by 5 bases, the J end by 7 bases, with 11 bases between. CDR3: CASSLRPHEAFF. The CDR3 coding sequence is TGTGCCAGCAGCCTCCGGCCGCATGAAGCTTTCTTT. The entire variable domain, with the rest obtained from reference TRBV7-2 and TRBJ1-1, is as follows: GAGVSQSPSNKVTEKGKDVELRCDPISGHTALYWYRQSLGQGLEFLIYFQGNSAPDKSGLPSDRFSAERTGGSVSTLTIQRTQQEDSAVYLCASSLRPHEAFFGQGTRLTVV.

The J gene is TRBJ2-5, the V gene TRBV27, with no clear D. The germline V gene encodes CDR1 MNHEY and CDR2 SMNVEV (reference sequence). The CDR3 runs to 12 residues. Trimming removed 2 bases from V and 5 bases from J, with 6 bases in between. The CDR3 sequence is CASSLANETQYF. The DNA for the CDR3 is TGTGCCAGCAGTTTAGCTAATGAGACCCAGTACTTC.

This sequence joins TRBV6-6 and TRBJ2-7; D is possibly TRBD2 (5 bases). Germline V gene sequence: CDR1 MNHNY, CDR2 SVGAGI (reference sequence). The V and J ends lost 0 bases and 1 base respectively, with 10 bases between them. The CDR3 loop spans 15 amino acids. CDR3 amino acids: CASSYSIGVSYEQYF. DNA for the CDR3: TGTGCCAGCAGTTACTCGATCGGGGTTTCCTACGAGCAGTACTTC.

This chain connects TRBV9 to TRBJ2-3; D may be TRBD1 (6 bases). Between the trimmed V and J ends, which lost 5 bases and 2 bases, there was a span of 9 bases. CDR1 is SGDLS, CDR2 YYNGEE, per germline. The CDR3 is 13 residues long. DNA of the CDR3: TGTGCCAGCAGGACAGGACACACAGATACGCAGTATTTT. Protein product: CASRTGHTDTQYF. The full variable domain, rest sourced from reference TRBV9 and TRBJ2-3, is DSGVTQTPKHLITATGQRVTLRCSPRSGDLSVYWYQQSLDQGLQFLIQYYNGEERAKGNILERFSAQQFPDLHSELNLSSLELGDSALYFCASRTGHTDTQYFGPGTRLTVL.

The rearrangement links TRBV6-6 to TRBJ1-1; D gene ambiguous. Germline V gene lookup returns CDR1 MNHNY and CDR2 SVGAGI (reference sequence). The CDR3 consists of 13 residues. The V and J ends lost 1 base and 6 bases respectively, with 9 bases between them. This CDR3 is CASSYLVGAEAFF. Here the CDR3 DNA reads TGTGCCAGCAGTTACTTGGTCGGCGCTGAAGCTTTCTTT.

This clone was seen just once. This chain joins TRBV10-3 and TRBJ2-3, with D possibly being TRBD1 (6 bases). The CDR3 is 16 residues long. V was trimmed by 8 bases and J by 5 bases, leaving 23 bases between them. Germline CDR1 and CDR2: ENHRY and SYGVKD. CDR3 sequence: CAIRDTDWGTEDTQYF. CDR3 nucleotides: TGTGCCATCCGGGACACGGATTGGGGGACCGAAGATACGCAGTATTTT.

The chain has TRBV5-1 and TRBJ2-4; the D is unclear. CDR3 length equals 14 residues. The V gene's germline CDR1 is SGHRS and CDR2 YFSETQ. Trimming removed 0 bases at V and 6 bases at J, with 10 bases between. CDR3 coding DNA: TGCGCCAGCAGCTTGGGTACGCGATCAAACATTCAGTACTTC. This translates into CASSLGTRSNIQYF.

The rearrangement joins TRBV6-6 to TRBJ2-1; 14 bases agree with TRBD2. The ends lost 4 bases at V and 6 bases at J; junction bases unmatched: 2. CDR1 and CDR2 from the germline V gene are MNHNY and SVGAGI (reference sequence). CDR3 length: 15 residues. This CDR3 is CASSWTSGRFNEQFF. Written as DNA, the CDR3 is TGTGCCAGCAGTTGGACTAGCGGGAGGTTCAATGAGCAGTTCTTC.

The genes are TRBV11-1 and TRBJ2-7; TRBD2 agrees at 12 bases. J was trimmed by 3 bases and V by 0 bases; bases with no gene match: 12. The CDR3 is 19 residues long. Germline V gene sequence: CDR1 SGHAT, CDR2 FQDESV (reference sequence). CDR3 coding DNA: TGTGCCAGCAGCTTAGCCTCCGGACAGGGGACTAGCGGGTACTACGAGCAGTACTTC. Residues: CASSLASGQGTSGYYEQYF.

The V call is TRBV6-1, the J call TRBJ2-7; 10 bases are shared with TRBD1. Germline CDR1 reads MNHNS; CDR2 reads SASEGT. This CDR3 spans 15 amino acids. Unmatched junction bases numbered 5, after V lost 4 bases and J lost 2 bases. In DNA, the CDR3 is TGTGCCAGCAGTGGGGGACAGGGGTTCACCTACGAGCAGTACTTC. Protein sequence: CASSGGQGFTYEQYF.

The CDR3 protein is CASSYSNPGQNEQYF. The CDR3 nucleotides read TGTGCCAGCAGTTACTCGAATCCGGGACAGAACGAGCAGTACTTC. The rearrangement uses TRBV6-5 and TRBJ2-7; 7 bases are shared with TRBD1. V shed 0 bases, J shed 5 bases, and the junction held 7 bases outside the gene matches. The CDR3 length is 15 residues. In germline, CDR1 is MNHEY, CDR2 SVGAGI.

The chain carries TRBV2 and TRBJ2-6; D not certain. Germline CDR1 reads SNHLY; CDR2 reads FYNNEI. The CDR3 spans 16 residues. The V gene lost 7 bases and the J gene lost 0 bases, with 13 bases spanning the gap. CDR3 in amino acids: CASNGVYYSGANVLTF. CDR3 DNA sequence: TGTGCCAGCAATGGGGTTTACTACTCTGGGGCCAACGTCCTGACTTTC.

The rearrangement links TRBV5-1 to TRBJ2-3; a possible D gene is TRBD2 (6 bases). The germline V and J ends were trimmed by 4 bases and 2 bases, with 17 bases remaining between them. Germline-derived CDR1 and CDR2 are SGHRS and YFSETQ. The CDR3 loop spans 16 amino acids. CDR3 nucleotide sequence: TGCGCCAGCAGCAACACGGGACTTCCTAACACAGATACGCAGTATTTT. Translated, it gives CASSNTGLPNTDTQYF.

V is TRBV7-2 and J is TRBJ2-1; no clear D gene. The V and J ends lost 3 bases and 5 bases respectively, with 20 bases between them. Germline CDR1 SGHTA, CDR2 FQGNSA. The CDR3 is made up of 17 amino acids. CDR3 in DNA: TGTGCCAGCAGCTTGCGGCGGACCCGGAGAGGACACAATGAGCAGTTCTTC. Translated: CASSLRRTRRGHNEQFF.

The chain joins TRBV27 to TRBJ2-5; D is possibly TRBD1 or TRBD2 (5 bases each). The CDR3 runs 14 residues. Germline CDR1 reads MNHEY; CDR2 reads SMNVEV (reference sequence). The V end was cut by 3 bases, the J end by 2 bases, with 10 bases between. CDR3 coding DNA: TGTGCCAGCAGTTTCCCCGGGGCTCAAGAGACCCAGTACTTC. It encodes CASSFPGAQETQYF.

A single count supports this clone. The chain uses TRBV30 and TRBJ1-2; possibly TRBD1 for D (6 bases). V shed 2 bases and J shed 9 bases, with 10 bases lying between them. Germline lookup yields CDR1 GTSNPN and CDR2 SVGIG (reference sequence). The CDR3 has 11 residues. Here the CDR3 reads CAWSSRGRYTF. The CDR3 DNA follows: TGTGCCTGGAGTTCCAGGGGACGCTACACCTTC.

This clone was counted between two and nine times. CDR3 sequence (DNA): TGTGCCAGCAGCCAAACCAGGGTAGGAGGCTACACCTTC. It translates to CASSQTRVGGYTF. The chain uses TRBV11-1 and TRBJ1-2; maybe TRBD1 (5 bases). CDR3 size: 13 residues. CDR1 and CDR2 (germline): SGHAT, FQDESV (reference sequence). V was pared by 5 bases and J by 8 bases, with 15 bases between. Complete variable domain (other parts from reference TRBV11-1 and TRBJ1-2): EAEVAQSPRYKITEKSQAVAFWCDPISGHATLYWYRQILGQGPELLVQFQDESVVDDSQLPKDRFSAERLKGVDSTLKIQPAELGDSAMYLCASSQTRVGGYTFGSGTRLTVV.

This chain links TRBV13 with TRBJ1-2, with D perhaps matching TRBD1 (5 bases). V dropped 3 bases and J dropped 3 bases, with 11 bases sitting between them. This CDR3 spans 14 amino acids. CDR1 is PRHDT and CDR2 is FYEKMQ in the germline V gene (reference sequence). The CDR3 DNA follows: TGTGCCAGCAGCTTGAGAGGGGACGACTATGGCTACACCTTC. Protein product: CASSLRGDDYGYTF.

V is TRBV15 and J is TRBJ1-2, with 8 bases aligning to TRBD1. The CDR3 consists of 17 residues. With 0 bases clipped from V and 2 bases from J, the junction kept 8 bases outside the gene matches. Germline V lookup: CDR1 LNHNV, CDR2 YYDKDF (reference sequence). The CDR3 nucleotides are TGTGCCACCAGCAGAGATAGTAGACAGGGGAAGAACTATGGCTACACCTTC. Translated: CATSRDSRQGKNYGYTF.

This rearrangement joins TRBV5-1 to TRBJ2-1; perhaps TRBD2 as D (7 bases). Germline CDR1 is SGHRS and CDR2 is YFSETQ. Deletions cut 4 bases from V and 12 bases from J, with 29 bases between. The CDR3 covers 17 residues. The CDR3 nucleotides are TGCGCCAGCAGCCACGGCGGGGGCGGGAGCCGCCTACGGGGGCAGTTCTTC. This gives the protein CASSHGGGGSRLRGQFF.

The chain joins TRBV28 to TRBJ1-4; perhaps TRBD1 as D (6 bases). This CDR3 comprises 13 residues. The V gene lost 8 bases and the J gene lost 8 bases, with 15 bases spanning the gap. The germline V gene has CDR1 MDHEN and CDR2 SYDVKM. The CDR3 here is CASGSTGREKLFF. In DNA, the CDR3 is TGTGCCAGCGGCTCCACAGGGAGGGAAAAACTGTTTTTT.

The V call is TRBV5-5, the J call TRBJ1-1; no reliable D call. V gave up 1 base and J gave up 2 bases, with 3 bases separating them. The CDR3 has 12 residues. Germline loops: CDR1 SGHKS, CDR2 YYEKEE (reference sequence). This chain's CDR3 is CASSLINTEAFF. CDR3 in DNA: TGTGCCAGCAGCTTGATAAACACTGAAGCTTTCTTT.

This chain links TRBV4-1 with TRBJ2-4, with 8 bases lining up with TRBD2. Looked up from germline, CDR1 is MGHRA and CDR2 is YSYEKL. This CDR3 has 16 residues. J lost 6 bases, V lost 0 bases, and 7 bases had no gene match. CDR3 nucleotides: TGCGCCAGCAGCCAAGATTTCGGAACTAGCGGAAACATTCAGTACTTC. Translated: CASSQDFGTSGNIQYF.

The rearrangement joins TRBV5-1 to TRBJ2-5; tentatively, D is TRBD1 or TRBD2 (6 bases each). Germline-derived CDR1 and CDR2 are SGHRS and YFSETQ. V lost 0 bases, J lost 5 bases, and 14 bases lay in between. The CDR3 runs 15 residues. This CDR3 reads CASSLGGLDSETQYF. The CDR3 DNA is TGCGCCAGCAGCTTGGGGGGACTGGACAGTGAGACCCAGTACTTC.

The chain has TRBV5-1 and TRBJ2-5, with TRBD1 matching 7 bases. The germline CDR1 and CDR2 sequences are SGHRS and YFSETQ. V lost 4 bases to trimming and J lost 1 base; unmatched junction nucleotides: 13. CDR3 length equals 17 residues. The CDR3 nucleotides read TGCGCCAGCAGCCCGGGAAAGGGGGCGGTTTCCCAAGAGACCCAGTACTTC. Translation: CASSPGKGAVSQETQYF.

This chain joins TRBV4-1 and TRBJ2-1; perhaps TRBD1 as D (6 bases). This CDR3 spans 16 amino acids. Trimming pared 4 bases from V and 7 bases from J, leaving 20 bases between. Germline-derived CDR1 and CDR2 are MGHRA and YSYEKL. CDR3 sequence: CASSRVGVHRVNEQFF. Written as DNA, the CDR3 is TGCGCCAGCAGCCGGGTGGGGGTCCACAGGGTAAATGAGCAGTTCTTC.